The 31 T cell receptor beta chains presented below share a single source sample, sequenced in a study of CD8+ T cells in alopecia areata listed by TCRdb under 2018. The sample's time point, from its label and the paper: baseline before oral tofacitinib. The receptor library was made with the immunoSEQ multiplex PCR assay. RNA was extracted from all samples and reverse transcribed into cDNA as template for TCR sequencing. The table was pulled from immuneACCESS by TCRdb, which kept in-frame rearrangements only. Such tables lose some clones; where checked, under half of the loss comes from unresolved V genes, and the rest has no known cause. A total of some 150,000 clones appear in this sample, around half of them only once. The ten largest make up approximately 19% of the sample. Sequenced material: CD8+ T cells sorted from blood, taken at week 0. All receptors derive from a human donor with alopecia areata.

Only a few counts were recorded for this clone. V and J are TRBV4-3 and TRBJ2-7; 10 nucleotides match TRBD1. Germline V CDR1 and CDR2: LGHNA, YSLEER. The CDR3 has 17 residues. The trim removed 0 bases at V and 2 bases at J, leaving 7 bases unmatched. The CDR3 loop is CASSQDSPGQGAYEQYF. The CDR3 DNA reads TGCGCCAGCAGCCAAGATTCTCCCGGACAGGGGGCCTACGAGCAGTACTTC.

This chain joins TRBV18 and TRBJ2-1; the match to TRBD2 covers 11 bases. V was clipped by 6 bases and J by 9 bases; unmatched bases: 10. Germline-derived CDR1 and CDR2 are KGHSH and LQKENI. The CDR3 covers 15 residues. The CDR3 loop reads CASSVTSGALGEQFF. The CDR3 nucleotides read TGTGCCAGCTCGGTGACTAGCGGGGCGCTCGGTGAGCAGTTCTTC.

The chain links TRBV11-2 to TRBJ2-5; D ambiguous. Trimming removed 1 base at V and 6 bases at J, with 6 bases between. Germline loops: CDR1 SGHAT, CDR2 FQNNGV. This CDR3 is built from 12 residues. CDR3 DNA sequence: TGTGCCAGCAGCTTAGGGGTAAAGACCCAGTACTTC. Amino acid sequence: CASSLGVKTQYF. The full variable domain, with the rest looked up from reference TRBV11-2 and TRBJ2-5, is EAGVAQSPRYKIIEKRQSVAFWCNPISGHATLYWYQQILGQGPKLLIQFQNNGVVDDSQLPKDRFSAERLKGVDSTLKIQPAKLEDSAVYLCASSLGVKTQYFGPGTRLLVL.

The chain carries TRBV29-1 and TRBJ2-3; TRBD1 might be the D (6 bases). With 7 bases removed from V and 5 bases from J, the gap between germline ends came to 10 bases. The V gene's germline CDR1 is SQVTM and CDR2 ANQGSEA. The CDR3 consists of 11 residues. The chain's CDR3 is CSGNREDTQYF. The CDR3 DNA follows: TGCAGCGGGAACAGGGAAGATACGCAGTATTTT.

The chain carries TRBV6-5 and TRBJ2-1, with D possibly being TRBD2 (5 bases). The CDR3 spans 15 residues. V was trimmed by 5 bases and J by 6 bases, leaving 17 bases between them. Germline CDR1 is MNHEY and CDR2 is SVGAGI. The CDR3 DNA follows: TGTGCCAGCAGTACGGGATCCCCCCTGGTCAATGAGCAGTTCTTC. It is translated as CASSTGSPLVNEQFF.

The V gene is TRBV30, the J gene TRBJ1-2, with D perhaps matching TRBD1 (6 bases). V dropped 4 bases and J dropped 2 bases, with 17 bases sitting between them. The germline gives CDR1 GTSNPN, CDR2 SVGIG (reference sequence). CDR3 length: 15 amino acids. In nucleotides, the CDR3 is TGTGCCTGGAATAAACTCCAGACAGGCAACTATGGCTACACCTTC. Translation gives CAWNKLQTGNYGYTF.

This clone was seen a handful of times. This sequence joins TRBV5-1 and TRBJ1-2; D remains ambiguous. The V gene lost 0 bases and the J gene lost 8 bases, with 17 bases spanning the gap. This CDR3 has 15 residues. The germline V gene has CDR1 SGHRS and CDR2 YFSETQ. CDR3 protein: CASSLASDSYFGYTF. The DNA of the CDR3 is TGCGCCAGCAGCTTGGCCAGCGACTCGTATTTCGGCTACACCTTC.

The genes are TRBV5-6 and TRBJ1-1, with D unclear. The V gene's germline CDR1 is SGHDT and CDR2 YYEEEE. The CDR3 length is 12 residues. Trimming took 0 bases from V and 6 from J, leaving 6 bases between them. DNA of the CDR3: TGTGCCAGCAGCTTGGCGGTAGCTGAAGCTTTCTTT. It is translated as CASSLAVAEAFF.

The rearrangement uses TRBV13 and TRBJ2-1; D possibly corresponds to TRBD2 (7 bases). Germline loops: CDR1 PRHDT, CDR2 FYEKMQ (reference sequence). This CDR3 contains 15 residues. V was trimmed by 0 bases and J by 6 bases, leaving 12 bases between them. CDR3 in DNA: TGTGCCAGCAGCTTAGGACAGGGAGGGCTCAATGAGCAGTTCTTC. Protein: CASSLGQGGLNEQFF.

This chain connects TRBV7-2 to TRBJ1-1; D gene uncertain. V was pared by 2 bases and J by 10 bases, with 23 bases between. Germline values: CDR1 SGHTA, CDR2 FQGNSA. The CDR3 has 16 residues. CDR3 residues: CASSLNPKLDPLLAFF. The DNA for the CDR3 is TGTGCCAGCAGCTTAAACCCCAAGCTAGACCCTCTTTTAGCTTTCTTT.

This clone was seen only once. This sequence joins TRBV4-3 and TRBJ2-7; the D is unclear. The CDR3 is 13 residues long. Trimming took 2 bases from V and 5 from J, leaving 10 bases between them. Germline-derived CDR1 and CDR2 are LGHNA and YSLEER. CDR3 amino acids: CASSQNPGNEQYF. The CDR3 bases are TGCGCCAGCAGCCAAAATCCCGGCAACGAGCAGTACTTC.

CDR3 in DNA: TGTGCCAGTTGGACAGGGGGAATCGGAGCTTTCTTT. The encoded protein is CASWTGGIGAFF. The chain joins TRBV30 to TRBJ1-1, with 10 bases aligning to TRBD1. The length of the CDR3 is 12 residues. Trimming cost V 8 bases and J 10 bases; bases outside gene matches: 10. Per the germline V gene, CDR1 is GTSNPN and CDR2 is SVGIG (reference sequence).

The V call is TRBV7-3, the J call TRBJ2-1; D is possibly TRBD1 (5 bases). CDR1 and CDR2 from the germline V gene are SGHTA and FQGTGA. V was cut by 5 bases and J by 5 bases, with 13 bases left in between. The CDR3 extends over 14 amino acids. Here the CDR3 reads CASSAGFLDNEQFF. CDR3 nucleotide sequence: TGTGCCAGCAGCGCAGGGTTTTTGGACAATGAGCAGTTCTTC. The full variable domain, completed using reference TRBV7-3 and TRBJ2-1, is GAGVSQTPSNKVTEKGKYVELRCDPISGHTALYWYRQSLGQGPEFLIYFQGTGAADDSGLPNDRFFAVRPEGSVSTLKIQRTERGDSAVYLCASSAGFLDNEQFFGPGTRLTVL.

The chain is built from TRBV30 and TRBJ2-1, with a weak D call TRBD1 (5 bases). The germline gives CDR1 GTSNPN, CDR2 SVGIG (reference sequence). The CDR3 has 13 amino acids. Trimming cost V 1 base and J 4 bases, with 8 bases left between them. CDR3 nucleotide sequence: TGTGCCTGGAGTGCGACAGCTTACAATGAGCAGTTCTTC. Residues: CAWSATAYNEQFF. Together with reference TRBV30 and TRBJ2-1, the CDR3 gives the full variable domain: SQTIHQWPATLVQPVGSPLSLECTVEGTSNPNLYWYRQAAGRGLQLLFYSVGIGQISSEVPQNLSASRPQDRQFILSSKKLLLSDSGFYLCAWSATAYNEQFFGPGTRLTVL.

This clone occurred a few times. The CDR3 region is CSVEGHRDSSSTDTQYF. CDR3 bases: TGCAGCGTTGAAGGTCACAGGGACAGTAGTAGCACAGATACGCAGTATTTT. The gene calls are TRBV29-1 and TRBJ2-3; 7 bases line up with TRBD1. CDR3 size: 17 residues. V gave up 1 base and J gave up 0 bases; unmatched junction bases: 10. Germline V gene sequence: CDR1 SQVTM, CDR2 ANQGSEA.

The sample holds a few counts of this clone. The chain couples TRBV5-4 to TRBJ2-3; TRBD1 might be the D (5 bases). V lost 2 bases, J lost 1 base, and 11 bases lay in between. The germline V gene has CDR1 SGHNT and CDR2 YYREEE (reference sequence). The CDR3 has 15 residues. The CDR3 reads CASSFKGRGTDTQYF. CDR3 coding DNA: TGTGCCAGCAGCTTCAAGGGCAGGGGCACAGATACGCAGTATTTT.

This rearrangement joins TRBV4-3 to TRBJ2-3; the match to TRBD1 covers 9 bases. Germline-derived CDR1 and CDR2 are LGHNA and YSLEER. J lost 5 bases, V lost 4 bases, and 4 bases had no gene match. The CDR3 is 14 amino acids. The CDR3 loop reads CASSPKTGGDTQYF. CDR3 DNA: TGCGCCAGCAGCCCCAAGACAGGGGGAGATACGCAGTATTTT.

With respect to this clone: At the DNA level, this CDR3 is encoded by other sequences in the same sample as well. V usage is TRBV6-5 and J usage is TRBJ2-3, with 8 bases that match TRBD1. There are 16 residues in the CDR3. Germline-derived CDR1 and CDR2 are MNHEY and SVGAGI. Trimming cost V 0 bases and J 3 bases; bases outside gene matches: 5. CDR3 DNA: TGTGCCAGCAGTTACTCGGTCGACAGGGGAACAGATACGCAGTATTTT. Its translation is CASSYSVDRGTDTQYF.

This clone occurred a few times. The chain links TRBV5-6 to TRBJ2-5; possibly TRBD2 for D (5 bases). Per germline, CDR1 SGHDT and CDR2 YYEEEE. V dropped 6 bases and J dropped 5 bases, with 20 bases sitting between them. The CDR3 totals 15 residues. This chain's CDR3 is CASMGSAAVFETQYF. The DNA for the CDR3 is TGTGCCAGCATGGGTAGCGCGGCGGTGTTTGAGACCCAGTACTTC.

The rearrangement joins TRBV7-2 to TRBJ1-5, with D perhaps TRBD1 (6 bases). The CDR3 has 15 residues. Trimming took off 1 base at V and 7 bases at J, with 14 bases between the two ends. CDR1 is SGHTA and CDR2 is FQGNSA in the germline V gene. In nucleotides, the CDR3 is TGTGCCAGCAGCTTAGTTCCAGGGGACTCCCAGCCCCAGCATTTT. Translated, it gives CASSLVPGDSQPQHF.

This clone appeared once. The chain uses TRBV7-9 and TRBJ2-7; 12 positions match TRBD1. V trimming: 7 bases; J trimming: 6 bases; junction bases outside the gene matches: 7. The CDR3 extends over 14 amino acids. CDR1 and CDR2 from the germline V gene are SEHNR and FQNEAQ (reference sequence). The CDR3 sequence: CASNPGTGGGEQYF. Written as DNA, the CDR3 is TGTGCCAGCAACCCCGGGACAGGGGGCGGCGAGCAGTACTTC.

This clone turned up a few times. The J gene is TRBJ1-6, the V gene TRBV27; 7 nucleotides agree with TRBD1. This CDR3 spans 14 amino acids. V lost 3 bases, J lost 10 bases, and 6 bases stayed unmatched. Germline V lookup: CDR1 MNHEY, CDR2 SMNVEV (reference sequence). This chain's CDR3 is CASSFETGYSPLHF. Here the CDR3 DNA reads TGTGCCAGCAGTTTCGAGACAGGGTACTCACCCCTCCACTTT.

This sequence joins TRBV27 and TRBJ2-3, with a weak D call TRBD1 (6 bases). V was cut by 10 bases and J by 0 bases, with 17 bases left in between. Per germline, CDR1 MNHEY and CDR2 SMNVEV (reference sequence). This CDR3 has 15 residues. The CDR3 reads CAISTGTRSTDTQYF. Written as DNA, the CDR3 is TGTGCCATCTCCACCGGGACACGGAGCACAGATACGCAGTATTTT.

This clone has just a few counts. The chain couples TRBV29-1 to TRBJ1-2, with D uncertain. V lost 1 base and J lost 5, with 17 bases in between. The V gene's germline CDR1 is SQVTM and CDR2 ANQGSEA. This CDR3 has 15 amino acids. CDR3 DNA: TGCAGCGTTGAAGGATCCAGGACGGAAGCATATGGCTACACCTTC. It specifies CSVEGSRTEAYGYTF.

This chain uses TRBV5-1 with TRBJ2-7, with D perhaps matching TRBD2 (6 bases). Germline V gene sequence: CDR1 SGHRS, CDR2 YFSETQ. V dropped 3 bases and J dropped 0 bases, with 10 bases sitting between them. The CDR3 contains 14 residues. The CDR3 DNA reads as TGCGCCAGCAGCTCCGGGGGACTCTCCTACGAGCAGTACTTC. Translating it yields CASSSGGLSYEQYF.

The chain recombines TRBV9 with TRBJ2-3, with 13 bases identical to TRBD2. Unmatched junction bases numbered 6, after V lost 4 bases and J lost 4 bases. CDR3 length equals 16 residues. CDR1 and CDR2 from the germline V gene are SGDLS and YYNGEE. CDR3 bases: TGTGCCAGCAGCACGACTAGCGGGGGGTACGCAGATACGCAGTATTTT. Translated, it gives CASSTTSGGYADTQYF. Full variable domain (outside the CDR3, taken from reference TRBV9 and TRBJ2-3): DSGVTQTPKHLITATGQRVTLRCSPRSGDLSVYWYQQSLDQGLQFLIQYYNGEERAKGNILERFSAQQFPDLHSELNLSSLELGDSALYFCASSTTSGGYADTQYFGPGTRLTVL.

J is TRBJ1-6 and V is TRBV19; the D gene is possibly TRBD1 (6 bases). The ends were cut back, 4 bases at V and 8 bases at J, with 15 bases in the middle. This CDR3 has 15 residues. Germline V gene lookup returns CDR1 LNHDA and CDR2 SQIVND (reference sequence). As DNA, the CDR3 is TGTGCCAGTAGTACCCAAGGACAGCGGGATTCACCCCTCCACTTT. It yields the protein CASSTQGQRDSPLHF.

This rearrangement joins TRBV27 to TRBJ2-5; D is unclear. The V gene's germline CDR1 is MNHEY and CDR2 SMNVEV (reference sequence). This CDR3 is 12 amino acids long. V gave up 2 bases and J gave up 4 bases, with 5 bases separating them. CDR3 DNA sequence: TGTGCCAGCAGTTTACCGGGAGAGACCCAGTACTTC. Protein product: CASSLPGETQYF.

The chain carries TRBV28 and TRBJ2-7; 12 bases match TRBD2. Germline CDR1 reads MDHEN; CDR2 reads SYDVKM. The V segment lost 7 bases and the J segment 1 base; nucleotides outside the gene matches: 2. CDR3 length: 14 residues. CDR3 region: CASTLAGGSYEQYF. CDR3 coding DNA: TGTGCCAGCACACTAGCGGGGGGATCCTACGAGCAGTACTTC.

This chain uses TRBV6-1 with TRBJ2-3; 7 bases line up with TRBD1. Looked up from germline, CDR1 is MNHNS and CDR2 is SASEGT. This CDR3 is 13 amino acids long. V lost 6 bases, J lost 0 bases, and 0 bases stayed unmatched. The chain's CDR3 is CASSRGSTDTQYF. The CDR3 DNA reads as TGTGCCAGCAGCAGGGGGAGCACAGATACGCAGTATTTT.

This rearrangement joins TRBV29-1 to TRBJ2-5; D perhaps matches TRBD1 (5 bases). The length of the CDR3 is 13 residues. Germline V CDR1 and CDR2: SQVTM, ANQGSEA. Between the trimmed V and J ends, which lost 3 bases and 2 bases, there was a span of 10 bases. The CDR3 sequence is CSVDQQVQETQYF. CDR3 sequence (DNA): TGCAGCGTTGATCAACAGGTTCAAGAGACCCAGTACTTC.